A single sample gave rise to the 18 T cell receptor beta chains below, sequenced in a study of post-analysis software for immune sequencing data (dated by TCRdb to the mid-2010s). Their antigens are not known. Library method: PCR. The reads were generated on an Illumina HiSeq 2500. Unique molecular identifiers were incorporated into TCR beta cDNA libraries to reduce PCR and sequencing biases. The public reads were reprocessed in TCRdb via fastp at Q25 and MiXCR, keeping in-frame beta chains. Rows matching on CDR3 protein sequence are summarized as one entry with the most common DNA and genes. This sample has hundreds of thousands of distinct CDR3 sequences in its table, and approximately 59% of those were observed once. The ten largest clones capture around 11% of the sample. What the authors observed across the whole study: Four or five TRBV segments, including TRBV5-6, TRBV5-1 and TRBV20-1, were significantly more frequent in patients than controls.

Sequencing was performed on blood. The receptors originated from a girl aged 2 to 10 with multiple sclerosis.

This clonotype was observed a few times. The chain combines TRBV12-3 or TRBV12-4 with TRBJ2-7; D not resolved. CDR3 length: 14 residues. Trimming stripped 6 bases from V and 0 bases from J, with 12 bases between. CDR3 coding DNA: TGTGCCAGCAGCTTGATGATTAGCTCCTACGAGCAGTACTTC. It yields the protein CASSLMISSYEQYF.

The genes are TRBV7-9 and TRBJ2-1; 7 bases map to TRBD2. Germline V gives CDR1 SEHNR, CDR2 FQNEAQ (reference sequence). V trimming: 4 bases; J trimming: 2 bases; junction bases outside the gene matches: 11. The CDR3 totals 17 residues. The CDR3 loop is CASSSPGRESTYNEQFF. CDR3 bases: TGTGCCAGCAGCTCACCGGGGCGGGAGTCAACCTACAATGAGCAGTTCTTC.

The chain combines TRBV6-6 with TRBJ1-1, with D possibly TRBD1 on 5 matching bases. V lost 0 bases, J lost 5 bases, and 13 bases lay in between. Looked up from germline, CDR1 is MNHNY and CDR2 is SVGAGI (reference sequence). CDR3 length: 15 amino acids. This CDR3 reads CASSYSGRAGTEAFF. The CDR3 DNA reads TGTGCCAGCAGTTACTCGGGCAGGGCGGGAACTGAAGCTTTCTTT.

The V call is TRBV20-1, the J call TRBJ2-7; D not resolved. The J call may be in error: the DNA end matches TRBJ2-5 better. Germline V gene lookup returns CDR1 DFQATT and CDR2 SNEGSKA (reference sequence). CDR3 size: 14 residues. In DNA, the CDR3 is TGCAGTGCTAGAGATCGTAGTGGGGAAGAGACCCAGTACTTC. Translation: CSARDRSGEETQYF.

The V call is TRBV15, the J call TRBJ2-5, with 7 bases aligning to TRBD1. Trimming at V came to 1 base and at J to 1 base, leaving 9 bases not matched to a gene. The length of the CDR3 is 17 residues. Looked up from germline, CDR1 is LNHNV and CDR2 is YYDKDF (reference sequence). The CDR3 reads CATSRATGTASQETQYF. CDR3 sequence (DNA): TGTGCCACCAGCAGAGCCACCGGGACAGCGAGCCAAGAGACCCAGTACTTC.

The sample holds a few counts of this clonotype. This sequence joins TRBV29-1 and TRBJ2-1, with TRBD2 as a possible D gene (5 bases). V lost 7 bases and J 7 bases, leaving 17 bases between the germline ends. Germline-derived CDR1 and CDR2 are SQVTM and ANQGSEA. The length of the CDR3 is 13 residues. CDR3 sequence reads: CSARPGVANEQFF. CDR3 bases: TGCAGCGCGAGGCCCGGGGTGGCGAATGAGCAGTTCTTC.

This chain connects TRBV4-1 to TRBJ1-1; D is uncertain. The V end was cut by 4 bases, the J end by 1 base, with 10 bases between. This CDR3 comprises 14 residues. The germline V gene has CDR1 MGHRA and CDR2 YSYEKL. The CDR3 DNA reads as TGCGCCAGCAGCCTGAGAATTTGGAACACTGAAGCTTTCTTT. It codes for CASSLRIWNTEAFF.

The sample holds many counts of this clonotype. V and J are TRBV18 and TRBJ2-5; D call uncertain. V gave up 3 bases and J gave up 2 bases, with 7 bases separating them. Germline CDR1 is KGHSH and CDR2 is LQKENI. This CDR3 has 13 residues. The CDR3 loop reads CASSPRGQETQYF. The CDR3 DNA reads as TGTGCCAGCTCACCGCGAGGACAAGAGACCCAGTACTTC. The variable domain in full, completed from reference TRBV18 and TRBJ2-5, reads NAGVMQNPRHLVRRRGQEARLRCSPMKGHSHVYWYRQLPEEGLKFMVYLQKENIIDESGMPKERFSAEFPKEGPSILRIQQVVRGDSAAYFCASSPRGQETQYFGPGTRLLVL.

The chain links TRBV4-2 to TRBJ2-1; TRBD1 or TRBD2 may be the D gene (5 bases each). Germline V CDR1 and CDR2: LGHNA, YNFKEQ. V was clipped by 9 bases and J by 7 bases, with 19 bases between them. This CDR3 contains 14 residues. CDR3 bases: TGTGCCAGTGGGGACCGGGGTGGGGTAAATGAGCAGTTCTTC. It encodes CASGDRGGVNEQFF.

The chain combines TRBV14 with TRBJ2-3; 11 bases align to TRBD2. Per germline, CDR1 SGHDN and CDR2 FVKESK. CDR3 length equals 18 residues. J gave up 0 bases and V 5 bases, and 10 bases lay outside the gene matches. The CDR3 nucleotides read TGTGCCAGCAGCACCCACGGGACTAGCGGAGATAGCACAGATACGCAGTATTTT. Protein product: CASSTHGTSGDSTDTQYF.

This clonotype has a single count. The chain links TRBV27 to TRBJ2-1, with D possibly called TRBD1 or TRBD2 (7 bases each). The V end lost 4 bases, the J end lost 0 bases, and 13 bases lay between the germline ends. CDR3 size: 16 residues. Per germline, CDR1 MNHEY and CDR2 SMNVEV (reference sequence). For the CDR3, the DNA is TGTGCCAGCAGTTCCAGGGGGGGGGTCTCCTACAATGAGCAGTTCTTC. Residues: CASSSRGGVSYNEQFF.

The chain uses TRBV6-2 or TRBV6-3 and TRBJ1-5, with 8 positions matching TRBD1. The germline gives CDR1 MNHEY, CDR2 SVGEGT. J was trimmed by 6 bases and V by 0 bases; bases with no gene match: 7. This CDR3 comprises 16 residues. CDR3 coding DNA: TGTGCCAGCAGTTACTCCCGACAGGGGTCCGGTCAGCCCCAGCATTTT. Amino acid sequence: CASSYSRQGSGQPQHF.

For this clonotype: At one boundary the junction diverges from the germline segment, which might be a read error. This rearrangement joins TRBV6-5 to TRBJ2-5, with 7 positions matching TRBD1. Germline V lookup: CDR1 MNHEY, CDR2 SVGAGI. The CDR3 has 15 residues. The CDR3 DNA sequence: TGTGCCAGCAGTTCCCCGGGACAGACCCAAGAGACCCGGTACTTC. Amino acids: CASSSPGQTQETRYF.

This clonotype was detected only a few times. The chain joins TRBV24-1 to TRBJ2-1; possible D gene TRBD1, 6 bases. The V and J ends lost 2 bases and 11 bases respectively, with 15 bases between them. CDR1 KGHDR and CDR2 SFDVKD come from the germline V gene. This CDR3 contains 14 residues. This chain's CDR3 is CATSDSNRDPKQFF. CDR3 DNA: TGTGCCACCAGTGATTCCAACAGGGACCCTAAGCAGTTCTTC.

This sequence joins TRBV30 and TRBJ1-2; tentative D call: TRBD1 (5 bases). Germline loops: CDR1 GTSNPN, CDR2 SVGIG (reference sequence). The V end was cut by 6 bases, the J end by 4 bases, with 9 bases between. CDR3 length equals 11 residues. This CDR3 reads CACPGLYGYTF. As DNA, the CDR3 is TGTGCCTGCCCAGGGCTCTATGGCTACACCTTC.

The chain combines TRBV11-2 with TRBJ1-2; 8 bases match TRBD1. CDR1 and CDR2 from the germline V gene are SGHAT and FQNNGV. The CDR3 spans 15 residues. V lost 5 bases, J lost 5 bases, and 10 bases stayed unmatched. This CDR3 reads CASSPGGTGEYGYTF. In nucleotides, the CDR3 is TGTGCCAGCAGCCCCGGAGGGACAGGAGAGTATGGCTACACCTTC.

The chain has TRBV20-1 and TRBJ2-3, with 13 bases lining up with TRBD2. The trim removed 6 bases at V and 2 bases at J, leaving 5 bases unmatched. This CDR3 comprises 15 residues. The germline CDR1 and CDR2 sequences are DFQATT and SNEGSKA (reference sequence). The CDR3 sequence: CSAGGTSGATDTQYF. Written as DNA, the CDR3 is TGCAGTGCCGGGGGGACTAGCGGGGCCACAGATACGCAGTATTTT.

The V call is TRBV12-3 or TRBV12-4, the J call TRBJ2-1, with 7 nucleotides matching TRBD2. The CDR3 contains 16 residues. The J segment lost 7 bases and the V segment lost 4 bases, leaving 13 bases of the junction unmatched. Here the CDR3 reads CASSSKGGGSRNEQFF. CDR3 DNA sequence: TGTGCCAGCAGTTCTAAGGGTGGCGGGAGTCGAAATGAGCAGTTCTTC.